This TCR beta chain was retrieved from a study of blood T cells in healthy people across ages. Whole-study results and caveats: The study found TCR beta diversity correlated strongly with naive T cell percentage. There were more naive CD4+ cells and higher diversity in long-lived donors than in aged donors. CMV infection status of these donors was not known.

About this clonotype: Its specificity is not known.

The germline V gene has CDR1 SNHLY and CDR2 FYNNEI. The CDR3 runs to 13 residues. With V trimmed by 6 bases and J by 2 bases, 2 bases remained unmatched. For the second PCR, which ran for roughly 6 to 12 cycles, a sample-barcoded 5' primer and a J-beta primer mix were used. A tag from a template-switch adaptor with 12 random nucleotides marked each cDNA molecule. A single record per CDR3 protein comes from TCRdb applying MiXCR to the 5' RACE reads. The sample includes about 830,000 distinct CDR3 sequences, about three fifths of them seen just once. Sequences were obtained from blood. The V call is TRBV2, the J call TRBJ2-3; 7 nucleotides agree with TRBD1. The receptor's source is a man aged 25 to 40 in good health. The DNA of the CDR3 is TGTGCCAGCAGGACAGGGTTCACAGATACGCAGTATTTT. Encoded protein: CASRTGFTDTQYF.